The clone carrying this TCR beta chain occurred once. The CDR3 sequence is 15 residues long. CDR1 SGHDT and CDR2 YYEEEE come from the germline V gene. Between the trimmed V and J ends, which lost 2 bases and 8 bases, there was a span of 19 bases. Produced via immunoSEQ multiplex PCR; TCRdb's table is partial and in-frame only. This sample yields about 300,000 clones, of which roughly 90% are seen a single time; approximately 1.8% belongs to the top ten. The sample originates from a study of blood T cell repertoires in COVID-19. Across the study: Sources were T cells, B-cell-depleted T cells, or PBMCs; the material itself was cDNA or gDNA.

Patients in Seattle were enrolled during active infection, then followed longitudinally. The chain couples TRBV5-6 to TRBJ1-2, with D possibly being TRBD1 (6 bases). The origin of this receptor is a woman in her 30s with COVID-19, enrolled during active disease. Sequencing was carried out using peripheral blood. CDR3 region: CASSFLQGAVGGYTF. The CDR3 DNA sequence: TGTGCCAGCAGCTTCCTACAGGGTGCAGTGGGAGGCTACACCTTC.